Sequencing of this TCR beta chain was carried out in a study of identical twins. TCRdb re-called the 5' RACE reads through MiXCR, storing one row per CDR3 protein. The sample shows 500,000 to 550,000 distinct CDR3 sequences, roughly 21% of them seen only once. V lost 3 bases, J lost 2 bases, and 12 bases lay in between. Per the germline V gene, CDR1 is SGHRS and CDR2 is YFSETQ. The CDR3 loop spans 14 amino acids. These same records also appear under a second study, on T cells expressing NK-cell markers. Per that study: TCR beta repertoires came from sorted CD3+CD56+NKG2C+, CD3+CD56+NKG2C- and CD3+CD56-NKG2C+ T cells. T cells sorted in several experiments were restricted to alpha-beta TCR T cells by an anti-gamma-delta TCR antibody.

The sequenced material came from CD4+ T cells sorted from blood. The sequence derives from a woman younger than 30 in good health. The V and J genes are TRBV5-1 and TRBJ2-7; unclear D gene. The CDR3 DNA sequence: TGCGCCAGCAGCTCCTTGGGCCTTCCCTACGAGCAGTACTTC. Amino acids: CASSSLGLPYEQYF. Together with reference TRBV5-1 and TRBJ2-7, the CDR3 gives the full variable domain: KAGVTQTPRYLIKTRGQQVTLSCSPISGHRSVSWYQQTPGQGLQFLFEYFSETQRNKGNFPGRFSGRQFSNSRSEMNVSTLELGDSALYLCASSSLGLPYEQYFGPGTRLTVT.